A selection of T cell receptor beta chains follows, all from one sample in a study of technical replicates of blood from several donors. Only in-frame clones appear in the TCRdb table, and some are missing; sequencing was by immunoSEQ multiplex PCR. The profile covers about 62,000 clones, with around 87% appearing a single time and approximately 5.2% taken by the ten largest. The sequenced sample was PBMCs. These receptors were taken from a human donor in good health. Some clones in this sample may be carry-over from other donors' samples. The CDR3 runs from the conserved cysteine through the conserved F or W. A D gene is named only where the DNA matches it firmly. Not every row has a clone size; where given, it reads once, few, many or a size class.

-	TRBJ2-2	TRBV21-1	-	CASSFGGSSGSREGNAGELFF	TGTGCCAGCAGCTTTGGGGGGTCTAGCGGGAGTCGGGAGGGTAACGCCGGGGAGCTGTTTTTT
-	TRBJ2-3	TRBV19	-	CASSPQVVADTQYF	TGTGCCAGTAGCCCCCAGGTGGTGGCAGATACGCAGTATTTT
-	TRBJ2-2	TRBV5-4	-	CASSREYTGELFF	TGTGCCAGCAGCCGGGAGTACACCGGGGAGCTGTTTTTT
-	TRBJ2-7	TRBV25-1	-	CASSGVHEQYF	TGTGCCAGCAGCGGGGTGCACGAGCAGTACTTC
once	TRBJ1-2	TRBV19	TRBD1	CASSSGTVNYGYTF	TGTGCCAGTAGCTCCGGGACAGTTAACTATGGCTACACCTTC
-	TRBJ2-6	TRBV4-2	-	CASSALPSSGANVLTF	TGTGCCAGCAGCGCCTTACCGAGCTCTGGGGCCAACGTCCTGACTTTC
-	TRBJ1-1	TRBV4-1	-	CASSSREFTTEAFF	TGCGCCAGCAGCTCTCGGGAGTTTACCACTGAAGCTTTCTTT
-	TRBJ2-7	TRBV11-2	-	CASSLVTGEQYF	TGTGCCAGCAGCTTAGTCACGGGGGAGCAGTACTTC
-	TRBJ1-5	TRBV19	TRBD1	CASSGGQINQPQHF	TGTGCCAGTAGTGGGGGACAGATCAATCAGCCCCAGCATTTT
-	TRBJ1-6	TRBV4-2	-	CASSQAASGESYNSPLHF	TGTGCCAGCAGCCAAGCAGCGTCAGGGGAGTCATATAATTCACCCCTCCACTTT
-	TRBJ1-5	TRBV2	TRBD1	CASRQGANQPQHF	TGTGCCAGCAGACAGGGGGCCAATCAGCCCCAGCATTTT
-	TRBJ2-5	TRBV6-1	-	CATYTRTGIQETQYF	TGTGCCACCTACACCCGAACAGGGATACAAGAGACCCAGTACTTC
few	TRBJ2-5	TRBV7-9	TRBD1	CASSTAYRGRGETQYF	TGTGCCAGCAGCACAGCATACAGGGGGCGCGGAGAGACCCAGTACTTC
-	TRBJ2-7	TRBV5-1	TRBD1	CASSLDRDSEQYF	TGCGCCAGCAGCTTGGACAGGGACAGCGAGCAGTACTTC
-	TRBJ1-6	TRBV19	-	CASSRRDTNSPLHF	TGTGCCAGTAGCCGCCGGGACACTAATTCACCCCTCCACTTT
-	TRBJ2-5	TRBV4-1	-	CASSQNRRPQETQYF	TGCGCCAGCAGCCAAAATAGGCGGCCACAAGAGACCCAGTACTTC